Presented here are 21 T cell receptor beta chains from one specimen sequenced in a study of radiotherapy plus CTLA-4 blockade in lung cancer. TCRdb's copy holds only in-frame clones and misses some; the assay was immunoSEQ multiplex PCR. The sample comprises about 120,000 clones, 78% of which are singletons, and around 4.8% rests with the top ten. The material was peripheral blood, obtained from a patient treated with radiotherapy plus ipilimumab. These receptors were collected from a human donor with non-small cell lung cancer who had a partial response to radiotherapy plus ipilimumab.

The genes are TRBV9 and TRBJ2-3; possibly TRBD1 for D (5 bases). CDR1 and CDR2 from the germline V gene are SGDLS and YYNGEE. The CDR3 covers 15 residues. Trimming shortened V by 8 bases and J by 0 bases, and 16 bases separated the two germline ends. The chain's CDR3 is CASGAQLTSTDTQYF. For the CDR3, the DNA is TGTGCCAGTGGGGCGCAGCTGACGAGCACAGATACGCAGTATTTT.

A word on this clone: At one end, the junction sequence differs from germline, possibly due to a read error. CDR3 loop: CASSPDYGCTF. The CDR3 region has the DNA TGCGCCAGCAGTCCAGACTATGGCTGCACCTTC. The chain employs TRBV5-1 and TRBJ1-2; D unresolved. This CDR3 is 11 amino acids long. CDR1 is SGHRS, CDR2 YFSETQ, per germline.

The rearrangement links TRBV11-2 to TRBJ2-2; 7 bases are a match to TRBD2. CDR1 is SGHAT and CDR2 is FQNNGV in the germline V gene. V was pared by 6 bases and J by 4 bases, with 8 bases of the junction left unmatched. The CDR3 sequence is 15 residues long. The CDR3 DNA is TGTGCCAGCAGTCCCCTAGCGGCTAGCACCGGGGAGCTGTTTTTT. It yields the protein CASSPLAASTGELFF.

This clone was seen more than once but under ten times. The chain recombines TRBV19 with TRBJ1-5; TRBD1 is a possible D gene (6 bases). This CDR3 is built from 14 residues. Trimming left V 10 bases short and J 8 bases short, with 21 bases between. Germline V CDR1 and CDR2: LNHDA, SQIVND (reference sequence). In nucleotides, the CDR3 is TGTGCCACGACCAACAACGCCCGACAGGAGCCCCAGCATTTT. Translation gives CATTNNARQEPQHF.

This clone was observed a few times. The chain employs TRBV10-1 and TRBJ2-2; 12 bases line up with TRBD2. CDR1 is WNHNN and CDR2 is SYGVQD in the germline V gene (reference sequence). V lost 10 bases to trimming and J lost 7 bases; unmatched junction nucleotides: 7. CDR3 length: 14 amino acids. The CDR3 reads CATSSGRAIGELFF. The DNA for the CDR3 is TGCGCCACCTCTAGCGGGAGGGCTATCGGGGAGCTGTTTTTT.

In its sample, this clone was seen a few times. The CDR3 sequence: CASRETSGRAGANVLTF. CDR3 bases: TGTGCCAGCAGGGAGACTTCAGGGAGGGCTGGGGCCAACGTCCTGACTTTC. The rearrangement uses TRBV2 and TRBJ2-6, with TRBD2 matching 7 bases. The CDR3 has 17 residues. CDR1 is SNHLY and CDR2 is FYNNEI in the germline V gene. V gave up 6 bases and J gave up 2 bases; unmatched junction bases: 10.

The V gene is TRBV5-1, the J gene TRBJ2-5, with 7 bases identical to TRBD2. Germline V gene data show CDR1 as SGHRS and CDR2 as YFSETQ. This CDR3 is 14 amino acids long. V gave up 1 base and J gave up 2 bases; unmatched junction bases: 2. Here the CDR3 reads CASSLSGTQETQYF. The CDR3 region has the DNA TGCGCCAGCAGCTTGAGCGGGACTCAAGAGACCCAGTACTTC. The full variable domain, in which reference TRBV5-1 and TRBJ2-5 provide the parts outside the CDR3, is KAGVTQTPRYLIKTRGQQVTLSCSPISGHRSVSWYQQTPGQGLQFLFEYFSETQRNKGNFPGRFSGRQFSNSRSEMNVSTLELGDSALYLCASSLSGTQETQYFGPGTRLLVL.

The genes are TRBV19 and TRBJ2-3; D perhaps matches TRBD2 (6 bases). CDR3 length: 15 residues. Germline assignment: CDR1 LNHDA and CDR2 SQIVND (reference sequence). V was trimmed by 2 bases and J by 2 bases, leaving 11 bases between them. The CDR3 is CASSISASVTDTQYF. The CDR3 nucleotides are TGTGCCAGTAGTATATCCGCTAGCGTCACAGATACGCAGTATTTT.

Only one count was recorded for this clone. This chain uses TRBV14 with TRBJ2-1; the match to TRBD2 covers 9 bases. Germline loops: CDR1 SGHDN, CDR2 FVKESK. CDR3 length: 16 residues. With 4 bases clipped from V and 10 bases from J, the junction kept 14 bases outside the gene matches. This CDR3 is CASSPLLAGSWVEQFF. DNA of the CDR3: TGTGCCAGCAGCCCCCTCCTAGCGGGATCTTGGGTGGAGCAGTTCTTC. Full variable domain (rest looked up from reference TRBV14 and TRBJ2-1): EAGVTQFPSHSVIEKGQTVTLRCDPISGHDNLYWYRRVMGKEIKFLLHFVKESKQDESGMPNNRFLAERTGGTYSTLKVQPAELEDSGVYFCASSPLLAGSWVEQFFGPGTRLTVL.

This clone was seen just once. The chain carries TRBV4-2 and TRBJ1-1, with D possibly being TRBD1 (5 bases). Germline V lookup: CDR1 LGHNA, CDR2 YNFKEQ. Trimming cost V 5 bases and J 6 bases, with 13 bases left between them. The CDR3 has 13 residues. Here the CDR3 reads CASSIGASPEAFF. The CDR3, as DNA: TGTGCCAGCAGCATAGGGGCGTCCCCTGAAGCTTTCTTT.

CDR3 sequence reads: CASSLTSGSSYEQYF. CDR3 coding DNA: TGTGCCAGCAGCTTGACTAGCGGGAGCTCCTACGAGCAGTACTTC. V and J are TRBV2 and TRBJ2-7, with 12 bases matching TRBD2. The CDR3 is 15 residues long. CDR1 and CDR2 from the germline V gene are SNHLY and FYNNEI. J lost 0 bases, V lost 6 bases, and 3 bases had no gene match.

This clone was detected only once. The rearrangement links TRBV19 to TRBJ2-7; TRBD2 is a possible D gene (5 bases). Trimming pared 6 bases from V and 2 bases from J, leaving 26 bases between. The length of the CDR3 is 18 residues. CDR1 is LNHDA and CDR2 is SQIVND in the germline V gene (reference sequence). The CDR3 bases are TGTGCCAGTAGCCTTGCCCTAGCCGGAGGTACTGGGGCCTACGAGCAGTACTTC. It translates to CASSLALAGGTGAYEQYF.

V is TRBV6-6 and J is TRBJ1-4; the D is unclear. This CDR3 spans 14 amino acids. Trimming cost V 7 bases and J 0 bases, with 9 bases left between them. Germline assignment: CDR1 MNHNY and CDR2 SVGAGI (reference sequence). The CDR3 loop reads CASKTTPTNEKLFF. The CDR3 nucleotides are TGTGCCAGCAAGACAACTCCAACTAATGAAAAACTGTTTTTT.

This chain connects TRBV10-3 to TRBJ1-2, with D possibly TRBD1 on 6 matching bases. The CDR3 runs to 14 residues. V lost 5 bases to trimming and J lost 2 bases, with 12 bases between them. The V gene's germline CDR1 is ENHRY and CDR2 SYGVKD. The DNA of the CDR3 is TGTGCCATCAGTCAAGAGGGGGTAAACTATGGCTACACCTTC. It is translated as CAISQEGVNYGYTF.

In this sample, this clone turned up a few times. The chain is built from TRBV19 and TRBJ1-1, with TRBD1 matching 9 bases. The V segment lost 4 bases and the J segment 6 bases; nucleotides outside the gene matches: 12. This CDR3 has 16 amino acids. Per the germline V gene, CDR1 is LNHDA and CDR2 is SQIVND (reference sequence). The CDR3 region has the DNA TGTGCCAGTAGTAAGGGACAGGGTTTCGCATTTGCTGAAGCTTTCTTT. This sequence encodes CASSKGQGFAFAEAFF. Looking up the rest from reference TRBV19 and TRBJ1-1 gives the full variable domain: DGGITQSPKYLFRKEGQNVTLSCEQNLNHDAMYWYRQDPGQGLRLIYYSQIVNDFQKGDIAEGYSVSREKKESFPLTVTSAQKNPTAFYLCASSKGQGFAFAEAFFGQGTRLTVV.

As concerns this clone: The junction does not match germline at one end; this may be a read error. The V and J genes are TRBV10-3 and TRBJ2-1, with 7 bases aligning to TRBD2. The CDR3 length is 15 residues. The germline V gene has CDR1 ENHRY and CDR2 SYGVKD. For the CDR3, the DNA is TGTGCCAGCAGTAGGGAGGGATCGGAGGGGAATGAGCAGTTCTTC. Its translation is CASSREGSEGNEQFF.

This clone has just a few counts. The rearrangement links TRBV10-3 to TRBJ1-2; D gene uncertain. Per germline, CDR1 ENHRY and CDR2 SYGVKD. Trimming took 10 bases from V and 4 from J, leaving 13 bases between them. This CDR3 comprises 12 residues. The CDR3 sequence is CATEEAGYGYTF. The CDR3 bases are TGTGCCACCGAGGAGGCGGGCTATGGCTACACCTTC.

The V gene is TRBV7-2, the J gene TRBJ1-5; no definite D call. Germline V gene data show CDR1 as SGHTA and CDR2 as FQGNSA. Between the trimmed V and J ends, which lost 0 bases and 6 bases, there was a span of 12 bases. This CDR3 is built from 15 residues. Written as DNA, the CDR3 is TGTGCCAGCAGCTTAGCCGAGACTAGTAGTCAGCCCCAGCATTTT. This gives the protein CASSLAETSSQPQHF.

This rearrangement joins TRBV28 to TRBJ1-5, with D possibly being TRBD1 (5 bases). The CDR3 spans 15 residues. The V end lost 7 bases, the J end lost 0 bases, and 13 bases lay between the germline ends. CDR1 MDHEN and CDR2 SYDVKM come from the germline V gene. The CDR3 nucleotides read TGTGCCAGCACCACGACAGTTTATAGCAATCAGCCCCAGCATTTT. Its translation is CASTTTVYSNQPQHF.

CDR3 sequence reads: CASSARLADTQYF. CDR3 DNA: TGTGCCAGCAGTGCCAGACTAGCGGATACGCAGTATTTT. The V and J genes are TRBV9 and TRBJ2-3, with 8 positions matching TRBD2. Germline V gene data show CDR1 as SGDLS and CDR2 as YYNGEE. The CDR3 totals 13 residues. J was trimmed by 6 bases and V by 5 bases; bases with no gene match: 5.

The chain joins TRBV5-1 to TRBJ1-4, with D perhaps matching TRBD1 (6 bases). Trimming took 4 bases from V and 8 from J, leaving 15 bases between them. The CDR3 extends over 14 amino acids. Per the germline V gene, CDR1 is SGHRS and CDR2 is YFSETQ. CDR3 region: CASSQGQTGEKLFF. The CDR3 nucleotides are TGCGCCAGCAGCCAGGGACAAACAGGGGAAAAACTGTTTTTT.